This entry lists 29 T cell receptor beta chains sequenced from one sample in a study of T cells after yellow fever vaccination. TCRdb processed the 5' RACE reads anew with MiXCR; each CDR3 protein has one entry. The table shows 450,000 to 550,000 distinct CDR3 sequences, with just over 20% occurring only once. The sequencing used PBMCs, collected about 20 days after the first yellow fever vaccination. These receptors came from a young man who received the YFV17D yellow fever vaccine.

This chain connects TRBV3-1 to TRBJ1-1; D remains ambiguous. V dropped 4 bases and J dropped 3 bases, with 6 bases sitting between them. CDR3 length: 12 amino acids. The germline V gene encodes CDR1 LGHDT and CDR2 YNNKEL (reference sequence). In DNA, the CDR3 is TGTGCCAGCAGCCGTGAGGACACTGAAGCTTTCTTT. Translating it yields CASSREDTEAFF. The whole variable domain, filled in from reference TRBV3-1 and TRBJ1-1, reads DTAVSQTPKYLVTQMGNDKSIKCEQNLGHDTMYWYKQDSKKFLKIMFSYNNKELIINETVPNRFSPKSPDKAHLNLHINSLELGDSAVYFCASSREDTEAFFGQGTRLTVV.

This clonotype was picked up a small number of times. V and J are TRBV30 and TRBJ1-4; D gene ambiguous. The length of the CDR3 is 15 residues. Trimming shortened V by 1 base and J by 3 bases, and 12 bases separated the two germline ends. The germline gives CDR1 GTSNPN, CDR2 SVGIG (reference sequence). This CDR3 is CAWSAVGSANEKLFF. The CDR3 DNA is TGTGCCTGGAGTGCCGTCGGGTCGGCTAATGAAAAACTGTTTTTT.

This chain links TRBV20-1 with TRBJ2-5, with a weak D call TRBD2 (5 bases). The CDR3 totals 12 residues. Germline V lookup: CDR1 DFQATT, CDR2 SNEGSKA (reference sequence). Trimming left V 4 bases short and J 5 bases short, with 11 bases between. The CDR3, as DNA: TGCAGTGCTACTAGCATCCACGAGACCCAGTACTTC. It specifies CSATSIHETQYF.

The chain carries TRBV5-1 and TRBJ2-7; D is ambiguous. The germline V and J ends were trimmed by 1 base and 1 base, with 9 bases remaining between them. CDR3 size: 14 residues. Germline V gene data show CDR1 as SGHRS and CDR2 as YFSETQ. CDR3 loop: CASSLFPSSYEQYV. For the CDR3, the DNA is TGCGCCAGCAGCTTGTTCCCCAGTTCCTACGAGCAGTACGTC.

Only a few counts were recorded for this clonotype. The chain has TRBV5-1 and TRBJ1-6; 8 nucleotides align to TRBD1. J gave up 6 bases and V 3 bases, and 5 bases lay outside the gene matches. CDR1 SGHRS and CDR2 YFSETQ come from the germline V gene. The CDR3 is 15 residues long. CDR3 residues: CASSSDRASNSPLHF. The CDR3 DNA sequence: TGCGCCAGCAGCTCGGACAGGGCGTCTAATTCACCCCTCCACTTT.

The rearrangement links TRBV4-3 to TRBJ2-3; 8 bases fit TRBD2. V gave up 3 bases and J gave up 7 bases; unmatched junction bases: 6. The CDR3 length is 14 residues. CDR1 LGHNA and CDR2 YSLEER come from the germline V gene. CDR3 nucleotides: TGCGCCAGCAGCCAGGAGAGCGGGGGAAATACGCAGTATTTT. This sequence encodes CASSQESGGNTQYF.

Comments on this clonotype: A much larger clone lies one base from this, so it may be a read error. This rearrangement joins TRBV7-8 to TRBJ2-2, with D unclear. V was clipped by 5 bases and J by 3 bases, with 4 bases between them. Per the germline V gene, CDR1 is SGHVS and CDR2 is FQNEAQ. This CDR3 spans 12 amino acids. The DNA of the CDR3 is TGTGCCAGCAGCGCCCACACCGGGGAGCTGTTTTTT. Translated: CASSAHTGELFF.

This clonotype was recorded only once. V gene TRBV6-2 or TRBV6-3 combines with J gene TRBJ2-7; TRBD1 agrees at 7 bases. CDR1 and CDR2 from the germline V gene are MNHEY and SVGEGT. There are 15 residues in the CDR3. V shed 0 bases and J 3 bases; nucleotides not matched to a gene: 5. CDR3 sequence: CASSYSKGAIYEQYF. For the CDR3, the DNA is TGTGCCAGCAGTTACTCTAAGGGGGCCATCTACGAGCAGTACTTC.

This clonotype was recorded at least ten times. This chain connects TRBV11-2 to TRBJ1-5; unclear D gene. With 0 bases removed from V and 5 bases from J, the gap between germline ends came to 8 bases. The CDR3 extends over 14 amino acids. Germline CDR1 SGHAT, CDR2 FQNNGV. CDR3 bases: TGTGCCAGCAGCTTAGATCGAGGGCATCAGCCCCAGCATTTT. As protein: CASSLDRGHQPQHF.

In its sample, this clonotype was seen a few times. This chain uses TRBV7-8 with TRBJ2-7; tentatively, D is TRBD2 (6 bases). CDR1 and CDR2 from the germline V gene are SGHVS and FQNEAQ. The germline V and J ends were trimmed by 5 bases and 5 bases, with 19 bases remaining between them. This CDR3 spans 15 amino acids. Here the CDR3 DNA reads TGTGCCAGCAGCACATTCGGGAGACAGCGGAACGAGCAGTACTTC. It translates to CASSTFGRQRNEQYF.

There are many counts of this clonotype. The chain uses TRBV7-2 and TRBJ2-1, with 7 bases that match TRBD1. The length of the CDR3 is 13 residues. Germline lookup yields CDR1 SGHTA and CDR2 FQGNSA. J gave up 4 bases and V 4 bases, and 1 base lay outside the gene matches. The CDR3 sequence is CASSSGGYNEQFF. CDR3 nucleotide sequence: TGTGCCAGCAGCTCAGGGGGATACAATGAGCAGTTCTTC. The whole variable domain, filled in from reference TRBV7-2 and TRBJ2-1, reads GAGVSQSPSNKVTEKGKDVELRCDPISGHTALYWYRQSLGQGLEFLIYFQGNSAPDKSGLPSDRFSAERTGGSVSTLTIQRTQQEDSAVYLCASSSGGYNEQFFGPGTRLTVL.

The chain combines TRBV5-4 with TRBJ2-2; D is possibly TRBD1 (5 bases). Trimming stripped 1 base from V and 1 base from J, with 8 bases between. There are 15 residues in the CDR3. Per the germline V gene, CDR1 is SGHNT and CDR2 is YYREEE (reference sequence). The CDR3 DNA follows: TGTGCCAGCAGCTTGAAACAGGTGAACACCGGGGAGCTGTTTTTT. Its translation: CASSLKQVNTGELFF.

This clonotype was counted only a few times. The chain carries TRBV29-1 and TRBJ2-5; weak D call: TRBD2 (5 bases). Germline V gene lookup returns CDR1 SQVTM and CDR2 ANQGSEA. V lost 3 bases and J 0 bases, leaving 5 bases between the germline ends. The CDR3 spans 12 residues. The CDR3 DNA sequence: TGCAGCGTTGACGGGGACCAAGAGACCCAGTACTTC. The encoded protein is CSVDGDQETQYF.

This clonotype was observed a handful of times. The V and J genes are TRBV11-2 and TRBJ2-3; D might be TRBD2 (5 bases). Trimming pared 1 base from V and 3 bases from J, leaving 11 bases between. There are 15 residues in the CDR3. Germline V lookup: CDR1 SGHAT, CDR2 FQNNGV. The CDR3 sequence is CASSLVLEGTDTQYF. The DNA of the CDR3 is TGTGCCAGCAGCTTAGTGCTTGAGGGTACAGATACGCAGTATTTT.

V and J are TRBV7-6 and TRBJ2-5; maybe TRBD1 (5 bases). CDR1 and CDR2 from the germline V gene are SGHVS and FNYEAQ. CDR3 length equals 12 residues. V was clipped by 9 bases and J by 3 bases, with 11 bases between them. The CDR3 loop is CASFQGEETQYF. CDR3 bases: TGTGCCAGTTTCCAAGGGGAAGAGACCCAGTACTTC.

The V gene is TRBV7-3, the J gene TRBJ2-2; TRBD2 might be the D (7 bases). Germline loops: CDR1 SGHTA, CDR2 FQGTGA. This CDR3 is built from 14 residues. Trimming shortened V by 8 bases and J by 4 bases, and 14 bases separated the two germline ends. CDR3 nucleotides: TGTGCCAGCGGCCTGGGGGGGCCCACCGGGGAGCTGTTTTTT. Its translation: CASGLGGPTGELFF.

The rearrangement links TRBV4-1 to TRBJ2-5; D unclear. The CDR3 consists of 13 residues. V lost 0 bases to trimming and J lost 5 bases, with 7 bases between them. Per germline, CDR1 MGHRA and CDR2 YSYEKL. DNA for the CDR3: TGCGCCAGCAGCCAAGAAAGGCTCGAGACCCAGTACTTC. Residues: CASSQERLETQYF.

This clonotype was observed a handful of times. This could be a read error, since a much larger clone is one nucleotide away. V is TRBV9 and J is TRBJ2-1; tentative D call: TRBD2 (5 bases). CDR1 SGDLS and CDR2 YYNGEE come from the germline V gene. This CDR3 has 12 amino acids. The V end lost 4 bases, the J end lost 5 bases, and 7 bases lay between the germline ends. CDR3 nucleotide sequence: TGTGCCAGCAGCCCCGGGGACAATGAGCAGTTCTTC. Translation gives CASSPGDNEQFF.

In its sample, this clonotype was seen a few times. CDR3 nucleotides: TGCAGCGTGAAAGGGGACGGGGTACAAGGCTACACCTTC. Its protein is CSVKGDGVQGYTF. The rearrangement joins TRBV29-1 to TRBJ1-2; possible D gene TRBD1, 5 bases. This CDR3 comprises 13 residues. Between the trimmed V and J ends, which lost 6 bases and 8 bases, there was a span of 19 bases. Germline V gives CDR1 SQVTM, CDR2 ANQGSEA.

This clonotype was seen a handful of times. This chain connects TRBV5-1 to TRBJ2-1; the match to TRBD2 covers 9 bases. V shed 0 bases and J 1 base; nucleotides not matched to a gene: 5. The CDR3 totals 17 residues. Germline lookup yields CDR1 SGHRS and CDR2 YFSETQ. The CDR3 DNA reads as TGCGCCAGCAGCTTGGTTCTTGCGGGGGGGTCCTACAATGAGCAGTTCTTC. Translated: CASSLVLAGGSYNEQFF.

The CDR3 spells CAISDPGLAGVTNTGELFF. The CDR3 DNA sequence: TGTGCCATCAGTGATCCGGGACTAGCGGGGGTAACGAACACCGGGGAGCTGTTTTTT. The chain links TRBV10-3 to TRBJ2-2; 14 nucleotides agree with TRBD2. The CDR3 is 19 residues long. Germline assignment: CDR1 ENHRY and CDR2 SYGVKD. With V trimmed by 3 bases and J by 0 bases, 6 bases remained unmatched.

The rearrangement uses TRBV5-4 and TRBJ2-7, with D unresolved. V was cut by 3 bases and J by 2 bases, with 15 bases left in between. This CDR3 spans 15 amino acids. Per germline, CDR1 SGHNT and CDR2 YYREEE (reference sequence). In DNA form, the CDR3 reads TGTGCCAGCAGCTCCGGGCCGACACAGACCTACGAGCAGTACGTC. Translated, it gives CASSSGPTQTYEQYV.

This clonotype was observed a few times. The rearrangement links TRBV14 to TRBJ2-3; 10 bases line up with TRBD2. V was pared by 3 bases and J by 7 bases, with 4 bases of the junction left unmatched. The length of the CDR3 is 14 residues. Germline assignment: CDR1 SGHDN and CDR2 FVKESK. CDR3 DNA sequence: TGTGCCAGCAGCCAGGGGACTAGCGCGAATACGCAGTATTTT. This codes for CASSQGTSANTQYF.

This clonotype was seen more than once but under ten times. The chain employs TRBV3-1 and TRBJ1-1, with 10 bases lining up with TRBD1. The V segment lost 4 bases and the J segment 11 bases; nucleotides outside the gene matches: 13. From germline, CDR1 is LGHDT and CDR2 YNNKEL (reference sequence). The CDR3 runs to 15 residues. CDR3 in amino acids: CASSPWTGGPIVAFF. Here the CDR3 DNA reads TGTGCCAGCAGCCCCTGGACAGGGGGTCCTATAGTGGCTTTCTTT. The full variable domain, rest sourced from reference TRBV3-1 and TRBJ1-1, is DTAVSQTPKYLVTQMGNDKSIKCEQNLGHDTMYWYKQDSKKFLKIMFSYNNKELIINETVPNRFSPKSPDKAHLNLHINSLELGDSAVYFCASSPWTGGPIVAFFGQGTRLTVV.

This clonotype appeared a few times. In DNA, the CDR3 is TGTGCCAGCAGTCAGGTACCGGGACTAAACACAGATACGCAGTATTTT. Its protein product is CASSQVPGLNTDTQYF. The chain combines TRBV12-3 or TRBV12-4 with TRBJ2-3; 7 nucleotides agree with TRBD2. This CDR3 is built from 16 residues. J lost 2 bases, V lost 5 bases, and 10 bases had no gene match.

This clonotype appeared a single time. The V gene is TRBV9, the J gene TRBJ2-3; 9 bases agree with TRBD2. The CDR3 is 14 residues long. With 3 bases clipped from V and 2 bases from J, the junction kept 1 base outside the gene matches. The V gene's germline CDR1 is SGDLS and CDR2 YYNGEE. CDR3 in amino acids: CASSASGITDTQYF. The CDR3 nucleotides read TGTGCCAGCAGCGCTAGCGGGATCACAGATACGCAGTATTTT. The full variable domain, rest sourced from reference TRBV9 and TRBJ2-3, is DSGVTQTPKHLITATGQRVTLRCSPRSGDLSVYWYQQSLDQGLQFLIQYYNGEERAKGNILERFSAQQFPDLHSELNLSSLELGDSALYFCASSASGITDTQYFGPGTRLTVL.

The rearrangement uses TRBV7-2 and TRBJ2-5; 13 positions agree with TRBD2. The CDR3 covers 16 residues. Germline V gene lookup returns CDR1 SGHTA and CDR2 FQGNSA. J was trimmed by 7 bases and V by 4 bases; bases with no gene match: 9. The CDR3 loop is CASSSIGGLAGSTQYF. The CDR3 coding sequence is TGTGCCAGCAGCTCAATCGGGGGACTAGCGGGGTCGACCCAGTACTTC. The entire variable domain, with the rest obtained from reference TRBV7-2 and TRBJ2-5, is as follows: GAGVSQSPSNKVTEKGKDVELRCDPISGHTALYWYRQSLGQGLEFLIYFQGNSAPDKSGLPSDRFSAERTGGSVSTLTIQRTQQEDSAVYLCASSSIGGLAGSTQYFGPGTRLLVL.

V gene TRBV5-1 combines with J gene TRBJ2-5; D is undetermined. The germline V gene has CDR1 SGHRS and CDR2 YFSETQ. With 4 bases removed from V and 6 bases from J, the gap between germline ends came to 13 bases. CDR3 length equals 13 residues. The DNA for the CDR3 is TGCGCCAGCAGCCCACCCCCAGAGAAGACCCAGTACTTC. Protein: CASSPPPEKTQYF.

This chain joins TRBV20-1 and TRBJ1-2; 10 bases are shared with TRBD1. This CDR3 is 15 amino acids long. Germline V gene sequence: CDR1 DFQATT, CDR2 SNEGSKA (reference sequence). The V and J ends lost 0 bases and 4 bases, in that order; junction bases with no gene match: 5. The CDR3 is CSARDEGTGAYGYTF. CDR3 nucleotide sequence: TGCAGTGCTAGAGATGAGGGGACAGGGGCCTATGGCTACACCTTC.